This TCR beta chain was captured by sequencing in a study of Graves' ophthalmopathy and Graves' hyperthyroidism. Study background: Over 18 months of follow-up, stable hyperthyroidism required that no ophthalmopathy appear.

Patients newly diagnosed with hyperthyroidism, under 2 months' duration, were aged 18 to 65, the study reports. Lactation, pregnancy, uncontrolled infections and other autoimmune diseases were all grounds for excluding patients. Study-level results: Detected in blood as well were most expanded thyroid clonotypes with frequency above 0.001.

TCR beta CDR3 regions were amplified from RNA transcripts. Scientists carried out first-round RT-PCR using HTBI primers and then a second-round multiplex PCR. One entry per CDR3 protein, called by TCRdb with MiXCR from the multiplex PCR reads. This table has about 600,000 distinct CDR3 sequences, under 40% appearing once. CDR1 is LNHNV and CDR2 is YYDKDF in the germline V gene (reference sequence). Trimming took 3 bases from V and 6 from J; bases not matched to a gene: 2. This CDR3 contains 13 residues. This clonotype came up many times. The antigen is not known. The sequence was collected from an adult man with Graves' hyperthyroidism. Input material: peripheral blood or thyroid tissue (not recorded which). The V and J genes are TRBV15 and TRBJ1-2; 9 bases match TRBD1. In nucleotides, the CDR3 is TGTGCCACCAGCAGTACAGGGGGCGATGGCTACACCTTC. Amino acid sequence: CATSSTGGDGYTF. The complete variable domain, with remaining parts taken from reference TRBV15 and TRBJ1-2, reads DAMVIQNPRYQVTQFGKPVTLSCSQTLNHNVMYWYQQKSSQAPKLLFHYYDKDFNNEADTPDNFQSRRPNTSFCFLDIRSPGLGDTAMYLCATSSTGGDGYTFGSGTRLTVV.